A single sample is the source of the 27 T cell receptor beta chains below, sequenced in a study of T cell repertoires in cytomegalovirus infection. The antigens of these receptors remain unknown. MiXCR, run by TCRdb on the reads, gives a single entry per CDR3 protein. The sample lists about 89,000 distinct CDR3 sequences, about 31% occurring once. Sequenced here: CD8+ T cells from cultured PBMCs, sampled from culture after CMV antigen stimulation. The receptors shown here come from a human donor in good health (CMV status not recorded). Some clones in this sample may be carry-over from other donors' samples.

This clonotype has just a few counts. This chain uses TRBV27 with TRBJ2-7, with 9 bases identical to TRBD2. Germline values: CDR1 MNHEY, CDR2 SMNVEV (reference sequence). The J segment lost 0 bases and the V segment lost 7 bases, leaving 16 bases of the junction unmatched. The CDR3 is 18 residues long. The CDR3 loop is CASKGVNGLAPHSYEQYF. CDR3 nucleotide sequence: TGTGCCAGCAAGGGGGTGAATGGACTAGCGCCACACTCCTACGAGCAGTACTTC.

This chain joins TRBV7-9 and TRBJ1-5; maybe TRBD1 (5 bases). Per germline, CDR1 SEHNR and CDR2 FQNEAQ (reference sequence). The V gene lost 5 bases and the J gene lost 11 bases, with 16 bases spanning the gap. There are 13 residues in the CDR3. CDR3 coding DNA: TGTGCCAGCAGCGCCTCCCTAGGGGAGGCCCAGCATTTT. This sequence encodes CASSASLGEAQHF.

This clonotype was seen only a few times. The chain is built from TRBV9 and TRBJ1-1; 9 bases match TRBD1. V gave up 4 bases and J gave up 1 base; unmatched junction bases: 14. In germline, CDR1 is SGDLS, CDR2 YYNGEE. The CDR3 length is 18 residues. The chain's CDR3 is CASSPPPGQGGTNTEAFF. In DNA, the CDR3 is TGTGCCAGCAGCCCTCCGCCGGGACAGGGCGGAACGAACACTGAAGCTTTCTTT.

V usage is TRBV5-1 and J usage is TRBJ2-1, with TRBD2 matching over 8 bases. The V segment lost 1 base and the J segment 2 bases; nucleotides outside the gene matches: 5. This CDR3 has 16 residues. Germline lookup yields CDR1 SGHRS and CDR2 YFSETQ. Here the CDR3 reads CASSLSGGGTYNEQFF. DNA of the CDR3: TGCGCCAGCAGCTTGTCGGGCGGGGGGACCTACAATGAGCAGTTCTTC.

CDR3 DNA: TGTGCCAGTAGTATTGACAGGTCCTACGAGCAGTACTTC. Translating it yields CASSIDRSYEQYF. V usage is TRBV19 and J usage is TRBJ2-7, with D maybe TRBD1 (6 bases). The ends were cut back, 3 bases at V and 1 base at J, with 7 bases in the middle. The germline gives CDR1 LNHDA, CDR2 SQIVND (reference sequence). CDR3 length: 13 residues.

This chain links TRBV28 with TRBJ1-1, with TRBD1 as a possible D gene (5 bases). Germline V gene data show CDR1 as MDHEN and CDR2 as SYDVKM. V was clipped by 4 bases and J by 1 base, with 13 bases between them. The CDR3 is 15 residues long. Here the CDR3 reads CASSYRGGWNTEAFF. CDR3 nucleotides: TGTGCCAGCAGTTACCGGGGGGGTTGGAACACTGAAGCTTTCTTT.

CDR3 DNA sequence: TGTGCCAGCAGCCCGCTGGGGGAATACACTGAAGCTTTCTTT. This encodes CASSPLGEYTEAFF. V gene TRBV5-6 combines with J gene TRBJ1-1; D might be TRBD1 (5 bases). The CDR3 spans 14 residues. Deletions cut 4 bases from V and 3 bases from J, with 13 bases between. CDR1 is SGHDT and CDR2 is YYEEEE in the germline V gene.

The chain couples TRBV7-3 to TRBJ2-1, with D maybe TRBD1 (6 bases). CDR3 length: 17 amino acids. V lost 5 bases, J lost 7 bases, and 24 bases lay in between. Looked up from germline, CDR1 is SGHTA and CDR2 is FQGTGA. CDR3 residues: CASSHSLWGLGWNEQFF. Written as DNA, the CDR3 is TGTGCCAGCAGCCACTCATTGTGGGGGCTGGGTTGGAATGAGCAGTTCTTC.

This clonotype was picked up a small number of times. V is TRBV2 and J is TRBJ1-1; D may be TRBD1 (6 bases). Trimming cost V 5 bases and J 1 base, with 26 bases left between them. The CDR3 loop spans 19 amino acids. CDR1 is SNHLY, CDR2 FYNNEI, per germline. This CDR3 is CASSTPGGTSRQGNTEAFF. The DNA of the CDR3 is TGTGCCAGCAGTACCCCCGGGGGGACATCAAGACAAGGGAACACTGAAGCTTTCTTT.

V usage is TRBV6-5 and J usage is TRBJ2-3, with a possible D match to TRBD1 (6 bases). The CDR3 contains 16 residues. V shed 2 bases and J shed 0 bases, with 12 bases lying between them. Germline CDR1 reads MNHEY; CDR2 reads SVGAGI. The CDR3 region is CASSYQGHFSTDTQYF. In DNA, the CDR3 is TGTGCCAGCAGTTACCAGGGACACTTTAGCACAGATACGCAGTATTTT.

The chain recombines TRBV6-5 with TRBJ2-3, with D possibly matching TRBD2 (7 bases). The CDR3 runs to 15 residues. V was pared by 5 bases and J by 0 bases, with 12 bases between. The V gene's germline CDR1 is MNHEY and CDR2 SVGAGI. The CDR3 protein is CASSQGTISTDTQYF. The CDR3 DNA is TGTGCCAGCAGTCAGGGGACTATTAGCACAGATACGCAGTATTTT.

The genes are TRBV2 and TRBJ2-7; no clear D. V lost 1 base, J lost 4 bases, and 14 bases lay in between. This CDR3 comprises 15 residues. The V gene's germline CDR1 is SNHLY and CDR2 FYNNEI. CDR3 nucleotides: TGTGCCAGCAGTGAAGGCCTGGGCCCGCTGTACGAGCAGTACTTC. Protein sequence: CASSEGLGPLYEQYF.

This clonotype was counted ten times or more. The chain combines TRBV7-2 with TRBJ2-5, with TRBD2 matching over 15 bases. Germline CDR1 is SGHTA and CDR2 is FQGNSA. CDR3 length: 17 amino acids. J lost 5 bases, V lost 1 base, and 5 bases had no gene match. CDR3 sequence reads: CASSLEGLAGGRETQYF. The CDR3, as DNA: TGTGCCAGCAGCTTAGAGGGACTAGCGGGGGGTCGGGAGACCCAGTACTTC.

There are a few counts of this clonotype. V and J are TRBV11-2 and TRBJ2-1; 7 positions match TRBD2. CDR1 is SGHAT and CDR2 is FQNNGV in the germline V gene. This CDR3 contains 15 residues. The junction had 7 bases not matched to a gene; V was cut back by 0 bases and J by 8 bases. CDR3 nucleotides: TGTGCCAGCAGCTTAGAAGCAGGGAGGGTGGATGAGCAGTTCTTC. Encoded protein: CASSLEAGRVDEQFF. Filled out from reference TRBV11-2 and TRBJ2-1, the complete variable domain reads EAGVAQSPRYKIIEKRQSVAFWCNPISGHATLYWYQQILGQGPKLLIQFQNNGVVDDSQLPKDRFSAERLKGVDSTLKIQPAKLEDSAVYLCASSLEAGRVDEQFFGPGTRLTVL.

The CDR3 coding sequence is TGTGCCAGCAGCGGTGGGACGTTGGGGACTGAAGCTTTCTTT. Translation: CASSGGTLGTEAFF. The genes are TRBV13 and TRBJ1-1; perhaps TRBD1 as D (5 bases). CDR3 size: 14 residues. Trimming left V 5 bases short and J 5 bases short, with 15 bases between. Looked up from germline, CDR1 is PRHDT and CDR2 is FYEKMQ (reference sequence).

Here the CDR3 reads CASSLRAGGKQPQHF. The CDR3, as DNA: TGTGCCAGCAGCTTAAGGGCAGGAGGAAAACAGCCCCAGCATTTT. The V and J genes are TRBV13 and TRBJ1-5; D gene unclear. Germline V lookup: CDR1 PRHDT, CDR2 FYEKMQ (reference sequence). The V end was cut by 2 bases, the J end by 7 bases, with 15 bases between. The CDR3 totals 15 residues. Supplemented by reference TRBV13 and TRBJ1-5, the full variable domain reads AAGVIQSPRHLIKEKRETATLKCYPIPRHDTVYWYQQGPGQDPQFLISFYEKMQSDKGSIPDRFSAQQFSDYHSELNMSSLELGDSALYFCASSLRAGGKQPQHFGDGTRLSIL.

This clonotype was seen at least ten times. V usage is TRBV20-1 and J usage is TRBJ2-3; TRBD2 matches 8 bases. The CDR3 loop spans 14 amino acids. CDR1 and CDR2 (germline): DFQATT, SNEGSKA (reference sequence). V shed 6 bases, J shed 2 bases, and the junction held 7 bases outside the gene matches. The CDR3 DNA reads TGCAGTGCCTCGGGACTAGTAGACACAGATACGCAGTATTTT. The encoded protein is CSASGLVDTDTQYF.

This clonotype is a singleton in its sample. The CDR3 bases are TGTGCCAGCACTCTTATCGGACCCACTTTCAATGAGCAGTTCTTC. It translates to CASTLIGPTFNEQFF. The chain has TRBV28 and TRBJ2-1, with no clear D. The CDR3 covers 15 residues. Germline V gives CDR1 MDHEN, CDR2 SYDVKM. V dropped 7 bases and J dropped 6 bases, with 19 bases sitting between them.

This clonotype came up a few times. J is TRBJ1-4 and V is TRBV7-6; a possible D gene is TRBD1 (5 bases). The CDR3 is 13 residues long. Germline V lookup: CDR1 SGHVS, CDR2 FNYEAQ. Trimming removed 4 bases at V and 12 bases at J, with 15 bases between. CDR3 sequence: CASSSLGALELFF. Here the CDR3 DNA reads TGTGCCAGCAGCTCCCTTGGGGCTTTGGAACTGTTTTTT. The full variable domain, with the rest looked up from reference TRBV7-6 and TRBJ1-4, is GAGVSQSPRYKVTKRGQDVALRCDPISGHVSLYWYRQALGQGPEFLTYFNYEAQQDKSGLPNDRFSAERPEGSISTLTIQRTEQRDSAMYRCASSSLGALELFFGSGTQLSVL.

As DNA, the CDR3 is TGTGCCAGCACGGGGTCCTACAATGAGCAGTTCTTC. As protein: CASTGSYNEQFF. The chain uses TRBV2 and TRBJ2-1; possibly TRBD2 for D (5 bases). The CDR3 spans 12 residues. CDR1 and CDR2 from the germline V gene are SNHLY and FYNNEI. V dropped 7 bases and J dropped 1 base, with 5 bases sitting between them.

V and J are TRBV7-9 and TRBJ1-2; 9 bases are shared with TRBD1. CDR3 length equals 16 residues. Trimming cost V 5 bases and J 4 bases; bases outside gene matches: 11. Germline values: CDR1 SEHNR, CDR2 FQNEAQ (reference sequence). The CDR3 protein is CASSPDRGSAGYGYTF. The CDR3 DNA sequence: TGTGCCAGCAGCCCCGACAGGGGGAGTGCAGGCTATGGCTACACCTTC.

CDR3 DNA: TGCGCCAGCAGCCAAGATGACCAGGGTAGCTATGGCTACACCTTC. This gives the protein CASSQDDQGSYGYTF. The chain links TRBV4-1 to TRBJ1-2, with D maybe TRBD1 (5 bases). CDR1 and CDR2 (germline): MGHRA, YSYEKL. V lost 0 bases and J 4 bases, leaving 12 bases between the germline ends. The CDR3 has 15 residues.

This clonotype was detected only a few times. This sequence joins TRBV12-3 or TRBV12-4 and TRBJ1-5; unclear D gene. The CDR3 runs 15 residues. The ends were cut back, 5 bases at V and 0 bases at J, with 11 bases in the middle. The CDR3 sequence: CASSPSPYSNQPQHF. CDR3 DNA sequence: TGTGCCAGCAGTCCGTCCCCGTATAGCAATCAGCCCCAGCATTTT.

The table lists this clonotype with a few counts. The rearrangement links TRBV15 to TRBJ1-2; D not certain. Germline V gene data show CDR1 as LNHNV and CDR2 as YYDKDF (reference sequence). The CDR3 loop spans 16 amino acids. With 0 bases removed from V and 4 bases from J, the gap between germline ends came to 15 bases. In nucleotides, the CDR3 is TGTGCCACCAGCAGAGATCTCTCTGAGGGCCCCTATGGCTACACCTTC. Translating it yields CATSRDLSEGPYGYTF.

The table lists this clonotype with many counts. This chain joins TRBV7-2 and TRBJ1-6; D not certain. V lost 2 bases and J lost 5, with 7 bases in between. Germline V lookup: CDR1 SGHTA, CDR2 FQGNSA. The CDR3 extends over 14 amino acids. CDR3 bases: TGTGCCAGCAGCTTATGGAGAAATAATTCACCCCTCCACTTT. It translates to CASSLWRNNSPLHF.

In DNA form, the CDR3 reads TGTGCCAGCAGCTTGTCCCCAGAAAATCAGCCCCAGCATTTT. It encodes CASSLSPENQPQHF. The chain is built from TRBV5-6 and TRBJ1-5; D is unresolved. Germline values: CDR1 SGHDT, CDR2 YYEEEE. The CDR3 spans 14 residues. Trimming left V 1 base short and J 4 bases short, with 9 bases between.

V usage is TRBV11-1 and J usage is TRBJ2-7; no firm D call. This CDR3 is built from 13 residues. The germline gives CDR1 SGHAT, CDR2 FQDESV (reference sequence). The V end lost 2 bases, the J end lost 0 bases, and 5 bases lay between the germline ends. CDR3 sequence reads: CASSLSLSYEQYF. In DNA form, the CDR3 reads TGTGCCAGCAGCTTATCTCTCTCCTACGAGCAGTACTTC.